This TCR beta chain was captured in a study of neurological immune-mediated disorders. 5'RACE employing 10-nucleotide random UMIs yielded the cDNA. Each sequencing run yielded over 170 million TCR-beta sequences from 15-18 subjects. MiXCR, run by TCRdb on the 5' RACE reads, gives a single entry per CDR3 protein. Of about 79,000 distinct CDR3 sequences in the sample, roughly 14% were seen once. CDR1 and CDR2 from the germline V gene are KGHDR and SFDVKD. The J segment lost 4 bases and the V segment lost 6 bases, leaving 1 base of the junction unmatched. The CDR3 consists of 12 residues. Serving as healthy controls were blood bank volunteers based in Maryland, USA. The unsorted libraries originated from 2 million PBMCs that had been stored at -80 C. This clonotype was picked up many times.

Material for sequencing was PBMCs. This rearrangement joins TRBV24-1 to TRBJ2-5; 7 nucleotides match TRBD1. The receptor comes from a woman aged 50 to 60 in good health. This CDR3 reads CATSRDRETQYF. The CDR3 DNA reads TGTGCCACCAGTAGGGACAGAGAGACCCAGTACTTC.